This TCR beta chain comes out of a study of regulatory T cells in long-lasting Graves disease. The time point here: newly diagnosed GD, antithyroid drugs for less than 3 months. PBMC-derived RNA was used for the TCR library. There are 14 residues in the CDR3. V lost 1 base, J lost 4 bases, and 4 bases stayed unmatched. CDR1 and CDR2 from the germline V gene are MGHRA and YSYEKL. Investigators prepared the TCR beta libraries by applying iRepertoire HTBI primers and Arm-PCR of CDR3 regions. TCRdb redid the calling of the multiplex PCR reads with MiXCR, one entry per CDR3 protein. The sample records 300,000 to 450,000 distinct CDR3 sequences, roughly 16% being singletons.

The chain has TRBV4-1 and TRBJ2-7; 7 bases fit TRBD1. The source of this sequence is a female donor with Graves disease. Here the sequenced sample was peripheral blood mononuclear cells (PBMCs), taken at new diagnosis, from a patient treated with antithyroid drugs. The DNA of the CDR3 is TGCGCCAGCAGCCAAGGCAGGGGGTCTTACGAGCAGTACTTC. As protein: CASSQGRGSYEQYF.